This entry is about one T cell receptor beta chain. This clonotype was seen ten or more times. Its antigen target is currently unknown. No base quality values were provided; no much bigger clone lies one nucleotide off. Trimming at the junction amounts to 6 bases on V and 3 bases on J, and the germline ends lie 9 bases apart. Taken from cysteine to phenylalanine, the CDR3 has 12 residues. Kept here is only the CDR3 DNA, which spans 36 bases and is read in frame from base 1. TCRdb shows the sequencer as Illumina HiSeq 1500. TCRdb reanalyzed the raw reads on its own, using fastp at Q25 for trimming and MiXCR for clone calling, and kept in-frame beta chains. Identical CDR3 protein sequences are pooled into one entry, listed with their most common genes and DNA. This sample has about 140,000 distinct CDR3 sequences in its table, and 5.5% to 7% of those were observed once. The biggest ten clones account for roughly 18% of the sample.

The data derive from a study of T cell repertoires in cytomegalovirus infection (dated by TCRdb to between 2018 and 2020). In the study overall: Because public TCR beta signatures pointed to carriage of CMV infection together with the matching HLA type, the HLA type of each donor mattered for the analysis. General findings and caveats noted by the study authors: The ex vivo response was dominated by HLA-C-restricted CMV-specific TCR beta clonotypes, and the single most frequent clonotype in two of eight donors was supplied by these HLA-C-restricted clonotypes. In both this cohort and an independent roughly 400-donor cohort, the cumulative frequency of public TCR beta family members distinguished carriers of CMV infection plus the relevant HLA type.

This chain joins TRBV12-3 or TRBV12-4 to TRBJ2-7; the D gene is possibly TRBD2, with 6 bases matching. The sample comprised PBMCs. The clonotype comes from a human donor in good health (CMV status not recorded). Some clones in this sample may be carry-over from other donors' samples. In nucleotide form, the sequence is TGTGCCAGCAGGGGGGACTTCTACGAGCAGTACTTC. This gives the protein CASRGDFYEQYF.